The 8 T cell receptor beta chains below all came from one sample that was sequenced in a study of T cell responses to AZD1222 COVID-19 vaccine. Repertoires were generated with immunoSEQ multiplex PCR, while TCRdb's copy carries only in-frame clones and drops some. This sample has approximately 140,000 clones, with 80% to 95% found just once. The sample consisted of peripheral blood, taken 28 days after the second AZD1222 dose. The receptors were gathered from an adult who received the AZD1222 COVID-19 vaccine.

The chain joins TRBV10-1 to TRBJ1-3, with D possibly being TRBD1 (6 bases). V dropped 7 bases and J dropped 4 bases, with 14 bases sitting between them. This CDR3 spans 14 amino acids. Germline CDR1 is WNHNN and CDR2 is SYGVQD (reference sequence). The CDR3 nucleotides read TGCGCCAGCATCCTCCAGGGGCAAGGAAACACCATATATTTT. Translation gives CASILQGQGNTIYF.

V and J are TRBV7-9 and TRBJ1-2; the match to TRBD1 covers 10 bases. V shed 4 bases, J shed 2 bases, and the junction held 7 bases outside the gene matches. CDR3 length: 16 amino acids. Germline CDR1 reads SEHNR; CDR2 reads FQNEAQ (reference sequence). CDR3: CASSYGRTGGNYGYTF. In DNA, the CDR3 is TGTGCCAGCAGCTACGGCCGGACAGGGGGGAACTATGGCTACACCTTC.

The V call is TRBV19, the J call TRBJ2-1; 11 nucleotides line up with TRBD2. The CDR3 has 16 residues. V lost 4 bases and J lost 3; bases outside the gene matches: 5. Germline-derived CDR1 and CDR2 are LNHDA and SQIVND (reference sequence). The CDR3 sequence: CASSRTLAGGYNEQFF. The CDR3 nucleotides read TGTGCCAGTAGTAGGACCCTAGCGGGAGGCTACAATGAGCAGTTCTTC.

This clone appeared a single time. The chain combines TRBV7-9 with TRBJ1-6; 10 nucleotides match TRBD1. With 3 bases clipped from V and 8 bases from J, the junction kept 1 base outside the gene matches. The CDR3 length is 14 residues. Per the germline V gene, CDR1 is SEHNR and CDR2 is FQNEAQ (reference sequence). The CDR3 DNA sequence: TGTGCCAGCAGCTTGACAGGGGGCCATTCACCCCTCCACTTT. Its protein is CASSLTGGHSPLHF.

To note about this clone: A read error may produce the germline difference seen at one junction end. The chain has TRBV28 and TRBJ1-3; 9 bases are a match to TRBD1. The CDR3 length is 13 residues. CDR1 and CDR2 from the germline V gene are MDHEN and SYDVKM. DNA for the CDR3: TGCGCTACCCGGACAGGGGCTGGAAACACCATATATTTT. Protein: CATRTGAGNTIYF.

This clone appeared a single time. V and J are TRBV6-1 and TRBJ1-5; the D is unclear. Deletions cut 3 bases from V and 6 bases from J, with 12 bases between. CDR1 is MNHNS and CDR2 is SASEGT in the germline V gene. CDR3 length: 14 residues. This CDR3 reads CASSEAGITQPQHF. As DNA, the CDR3 is TGTGCCAGCAGTGAGGCGGGGATTACTCAGCCCCAGCATTTT.

J is TRBJ2-6 and V is TRBV18; 8 nucleotides agree with TRBD2. The CDR3 spans 17 residues. The germline V gene encodes CDR1 KGHSH and CDR2 LQKENI. The trim removed 2 bases at V and 4 bases at J, leaving 7 bases unmatched. This CDR3 reads CASSPSGREVGANVLTF. The CDR3 DNA reads as TGTGCCAGCTCACCATCAGGGCGGGAGGTCGGGGCCAACGTCCTGACTTTC.

The V and J genes are TRBV6-5 and TRBJ1-2; 7 positions agree with TRBD1. J lost 6 bases, V lost 6 bases, and 10 bases had no gene match. The CDR3 extends over 14 amino acids. Germline values: CDR1 MNHEY, CDR2 SVGAGI. The CDR3 here is CASRKYRGSHGYTF. The CDR3 nucleotides read TGTGCCAGCAGGAAGTACAGGGGCTCCCATGGCTACACCTTC.